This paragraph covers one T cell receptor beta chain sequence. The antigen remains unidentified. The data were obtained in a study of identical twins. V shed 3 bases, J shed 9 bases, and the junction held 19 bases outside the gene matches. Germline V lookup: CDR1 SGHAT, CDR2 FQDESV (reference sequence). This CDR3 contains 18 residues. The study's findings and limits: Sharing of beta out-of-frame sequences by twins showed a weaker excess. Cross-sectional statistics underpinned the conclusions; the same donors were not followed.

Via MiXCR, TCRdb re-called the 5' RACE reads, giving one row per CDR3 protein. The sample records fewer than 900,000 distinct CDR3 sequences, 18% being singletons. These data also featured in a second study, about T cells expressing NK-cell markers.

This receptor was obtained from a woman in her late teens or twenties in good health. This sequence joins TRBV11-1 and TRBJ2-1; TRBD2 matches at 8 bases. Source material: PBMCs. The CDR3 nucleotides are TGTGCCAGCAGCTTTCCTCCGAACCTTGGGACTAGTATGAGTGAGCAGTTCTTC. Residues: CASSFPPNLGTSMSEQFF.